Listed here are 30 T cell receptor beta chains from one sample, sequenced in a study of blood T cell repertoires in COVID-19 (dated by TCRdb to 2018 to 2021). To prepare the library, the immunoSEQ multiplex PCR assay was applied. TCRdb stores this immuneACCESS table with in-frame sequences only. Part of the clones is absent; in the studies checked, under half of the shortfall reflects unresolved V genes, and no reason is known for the rest. This sample lists about 150,000 clones; about 79% were detected once. Of the sample, about 3% is held by the ten largest clones. Specimen: peripheral blood. The receptors here all came from a woman aged 80 or older with acute or convalescent COVID-19.

The CDR3 region is CASSYSTRGPGNQPQHF. As DNA, the CDR3 is TGTGCCAGCAGTTACTCGACCAGGGGGCCCGGCAATCAGCCCCAGCATTTT. The chain employs TRBV6-2 or TRBV6-3 and TRBJ1-5; 8 positions agree with TRBD1. With V trimmed by 0 bases and J by 2 bases, 6 bases remained unmatched. Germline-derived CDR1 and CDR2 are MNHEY and SVGEGT. This CDR3 spans 17 amino acids.

The gene calls are TRBV9 and TRBJ1-1; 8 bases match TRBD1. Trimming at V came to 4 bases and at J to 0 bases, leaving 11 bases not matched to a gene. The CDR3 covers 17 residues. Per germline, CDR1 SGDLS and CDR2 YYNGEE. In DNA, the CDR3 is TGTGCCAGCAGCCCCCTGGGGACAGGAAACTTGAACACTGAAGCTTTCTTT. Translation: CASSPLGTGNLNTEAFF.

This chain connects TRBV5-1 to TRBJ2-1; 10 bases fit TRBD2. The CDR3 length is 13 residues. CDR1 SGHRS and CDR2 YFSETQ come from the germline V gene. Trimming removed 5 bases from V and 4 bases from J; junction bases left unmatched: 0. CDR3 sequence: CASRLAGYNEQFF. The CDR3 DNA reads as TGCGCCAGCAGACTAGCGGGGTACAATGAGCAGTTCTTC. The variable domain in full, with the rest retrieved from reference TRBV5-1 and TRBJ2-1, is KAGVTQTPRYLIKTRGQQVTLSCSPISGHRSVSWYQQTPGQGLQFLFEYFSETQRNKGNFPGRFSGRQFSNSRSEMNVSTLELGDSALYLCASRLAGYNEQFFGPGTRLTVL.

The V gene is TRBV2, the J gene TRBJ2-7, with 7 nucleotides matching TRBD1. The length of the CDR3 is 11 residues. Germline CDR1 reads SNHLY; CDR2 reads FYNNEI. Unmatched junction bases numbered 4, after V lost 1 base and J lost 13 bases. DNA for the CDR3: TGTGCCAGCAGTGAAGGCGACAGGGCCTACTTC. Translating it yields CASSEGDRAYF.

The chain carries TRBV14 and TRBJ1-1, with 7 bases lining up with TRBD1. V dropped 5 bases and J dropped 10; count of bases not matched to a gene: 10. The CDR3 is made up of 13 amino acids. Germline CDR1 SGHDN, CDR2 FVKESK. The CDR3 loop is CASSRDSRAAAFF. The CDR3 region has the DNA TGTGCCAGCAGCAGGGACAGTAGAGCTGCAGCTTTCTTT.

The chain has TRBV5-4 and TRBJ2-5, with 9 positions matching TRBD2. The CDR3 contains 17 residues. V shed 0 bases and J 0 bases; nucleotides not matched to a gene: 6. Germline V gives CDR1 SGHNT, CDR2 YYREEE (reference sequence). The CDR3 nucleotides are TGTGCCAGCAGCTTGGCCCTGGTAGCGGGGGACCAAGAGACCCAGTACTTC. The encoded protein is CASSLALVAGDQETQYF. Supplemented by reference TRBV5-4 and TRBJ2-5, the full variable domain reads ETGVTQSPTHLIKTRGQQVTLRCSSQSGHNTVSWYQQALGQGPQFIFQYYREEENGRGNFPPRFSGLQFPNYSSELNVNALELDDSALYLCASSLALVAGDQETQYFGPGTRLLVL.

The chain uses TRBV30 and TRBJ2-2; 7 bases are shared with TRBD2. Germline-derived CDR1 and CDR2 are GTSNPN and SVGIG (reference sequence). V dropped 5 bases and J dropped 6; count of bases not matched to a gene: 3. The CDR3 sequence is 12 residues long. DNA for the CDR3: TGTGCCTGGGAACGGGGGGCCGGGGAGCTGTTTTTT. Encoded protein: CAWERGAGELFF.

The chain couples TRBV18 to TRBJ1-2; D is unclear. There are 14 residues in the CDR3. V was trimmed by 3 bases and J by 1 base, leaving 9 bases between them. Germline V gene data show CDR1 as KGHSH and CDR2 as LQKENI. The DNA of the CDR3 is TGTGCCAGCTCACCTAGAGGGATTAACTATGGCTACACCTTC. It codes for CASSPRGINYGYTF.

V gene TRBV6-6 combines with J gene TRBJ2-3, with TRBD2 matching over 15 bases. V was clipped by 5 bases and J by 0 bases; unmatched bases: 9. The CDR3 consists of 19 residues. CDR1 MNHNY and CDR2 SVGAGI come from the germline V gene (reference sequence). CDR3 nucleotides: TGTGCCAGCAGTCTTAATTTGGGACTAGCGGGGGGTAGCACAGATACGCAGTATTTT. It specifies CASSLNLGLAGGSTDTQYF.

The chain couples TRBV2 to TRBJ1-5; 8 nucleotides line up with TRBD1. The CDR3 is 14 amino acids. With V trimmed by 4 bases and J by 6 bases, 5 bases remained unmatched. Germline values: CDR1 SNHLY, CDR2 FYNNEI. In DNA, the CDR3 is TGTGCCAGCAGTGGACACAGGGGGAGTCAGCCCCAGCATTTT. Translating it yields CASSGHRGSQPQHF.

This clone was detected once. The chain links TRBV18 to TRBJ2-3; 7 bases fit TRBD1. After removal of 2 bases from V and 0 bases from J, the junction contained 11 bases not matched to a gene. This CDR3 region has 18 residues. The germline gives CDR1 KGHSH, CDR2 LQKENI. The CDR3 nucleotides are TGTGCCAGCTCACCAACCTCCACAGGGGCCCTTAGCACAGATACGCAGTATTTT. It codes for CASSPTSTGALSTDTQYF.

The V and J genes are TRBV9 and TRBJ1-2; D gene ambiguous. V gave up 0 bases and J gave up 8 bases, with 11 bases separating them. There are 13 residues in the CDR3. The germline V gene encodes CDR1 SGDLS and CDR2 YYNGEE. CDR3 DNA sequence: TGTGCCAGCAGCGTAGGATCCAACTCCGGCTACACCTTC. It encodes CASSVGSNSGYTF.

The CDR3 is CASSSGGSRDEQYF. As DNA, the CDR3 is TGTGCCAGCAGCAGCGGGGGGTCCAGGGACGAGCAGTACTTC. The V gene is TRBV6-2 or TRBV6-3, the J gene TRBJ2-7; 9 positions agree with TRBD2. V lost 6 bases, J lost 5 bases, and 8 bases stayed unmatched. Germline V CDR1 and CDR2: MNHEY, SVGEGT. This CDR3 is built from 14 residues.

The gene calls are TRBV6-2 or TRBV6-3 and TRBJ1-4; TRBD1 matches at 9 bases. This CDR3 spans 15 amino acids. Germline V lookup: CDR1 MNHEY, CDR2 SVGEGT. Losses at the gene ends were 6 bases for V and 7 bases for J; bases not matched to a gene: 9. CDR3 amino acids: CASSSLQGAGEKLFF. CDR3 nucleotides: TGTGCCAGCAGCTCCTTACAGGGGGCGGGTGAAAAACTGTTTTTT.

The chain has TRBV5-5 and TRBJ2-7, with D hard to call. Germline CDR1 is SGHKS and CDR2 is YYEKEE (reference sequence). V lost 7 bases, J lost 2 bases, and 10 bases lay in between. The CDR3 extends over 12 amino acids. The chain's CDR3 is CASLLVPYEQYF. As DNA, the CDR3 is TGTGCCAGCCTCCTAGTGCCCTACGAGCAGTACTTC.

V gene TRBV7-8 combines with J gene TRBJ1-5; D perhaps matches TRBD1 (6 bases). The germline gives CDR1 SGHVS, CDR2 FQNEAQ. Trimming pared 3 bases from V and 5 bases from J, leaving 8 bases between. This CDR3 comprises 13 residues. The CDR3 DNA reads as TGTGCCAGCAGCTTTTACAGGGATCAGCCCCAGCATTTT. Encoded protein: CASSFYRDQPQHF.

The V gene is TRBV5-4, the J gene TRBJ1-1; unclear D gene. The ends were cut back, 2 bases at V and 1 base at J, with 12 bases in the middle. Germline V gives CDR1 SGHNT, CDR2 YYREEE (reference sequence). CDR3 length equals 15 residues. The CDR3 sequence is CASSFGVSRNTEAFF. The CDR3 DNA sequence: TGTGCCAGCAGCTTCGGGGTCAGCCGGAACACTGAAGCTTTCTTT.

The chain couples TRBV28 to TRBJ1-2; the D is unclear. V was clipped by 6 bases and J by 1 base, with 9 bases between them. The CDR3 is made up of 13 amino acids. Per the germline V gene, CDR1 is MDHEN and CDR2 is SYDVKM. This CDR3 reads CASSPMSNYGYTF. The CDR3 DNA reads as TGTGCCAGCAGCCCCATGAGTAACTATGGCTACACCTTC.

V is TRBV11-2 and J is TRBJ2-3; maybe TRBD1 (5 bases). Per the germline V gene, CDR1 is SGHAT and CDR2 is FQNNGV. The ends were cut back, 1 base at V and 4 bases at J, with 15 bases in the middle. This CDR3 is 16 amino acids long. CDR3 bases: TGTGCCAGCAGCTTAGGCAGCAGGGTTTCCCCAGATACGCAGTATTTT. Amino acids: CASSLGSRVSPDTQYF.

This chain links TRBV4-2 with TRBJ1-2, with 10 positions matching TRBD1. The V segment lost 4 bases and the J segment 3 bases; nucleotides outside the gene matches: 5. The CDR3 consists of 15 residues. Germline lookup yields CDR1 LGHNA and CDR2 YNFKEQ. The CDR3 nucleotides read TGTGCCAGCAGCCGAACCGGGACAGGGGACTATGGCTACACCTTC. It yields the protein CASSRTGTGDYGYTF.

The rearrangement links TRBV18 to TRBJ2-7; 8 bases fit TRBD1. The CDR3 has 16 residues. The germline CDR1 and CDR2 sequences are KGHSH and LQKENI. The trim removed 1 base at V and 5 bases at J, leaving 10 bases unmatched. CDR3 amino acids: CASSPRGTGSTHEQYF. In nucleotides, the CDR3 is TGTGCCAGCTCACCACGTGGGACAGGTAGTACCCACGAGCAGTACTTC.

The V gene is TRBV5-1, the J gene TRBJ1-4, with 8 positions matching TRBD1. The ends lost 2 bases at V and 6 bases at J; junction bases unmatched: 6. The length of the CDR3 is 15 residues. The germline CDR1 and CDR2 sequences are SGHRS and YFSETQ. Written as DNA, the CDR3 is TGCGCCAGCAGCTTTCGGACAGGGCTGGATGAAAAACTGTTTTTT. Its translation is CASSFRTGLDEKLFF.

The V call is TRBV6-2 or TRBV6-3, the J call TRBJ1-3; D uncertain. The V gene's germline CDR1 is MNHEY and CDR2 SVGEGT. This CDR3 comprises 15 residues. Trimming cost V 5 bases and J 0 bases, with 11 bases left between them. The CDR3 DNA reads as TGTGCCAGCAGTCGACCACAGAACTCTGGAAACACCATATATTTT. Residues: CASSRPQNSGNTIYF.

V usage is TRBV5-4 and J usage is TRBJ2-3, with 12 bases identical to TRBD2. Germline V gene lookup returns CDR1 SGHNT and CDR2 YYREEE (reference sequence). The CDR3 has 17 residues. The junction had 11 bases not matched to a gene; V was cut back by 4 bases and J by 5 bases. CDR3 residues: CASSPAASGGAKDTQYF. CDR3 in DNA: TGTGCCAGCAGCCCGGCGGCTAGCGGGGGGGCCAAAGATACGCAGTATTTT.

The genes are TRBV11-2 and TRBJ1-1, with 10 bases fitting TRBD1. Germline CDR1 and CDR2: SGHAT and FQNNGV. The CDR3 length is 16 residues. The trim removed 3 bases at V and 5 bases at J, leaving 9 bases unmatched. The CDR3 bases are TGTGCCAGCAGCTTTTTCCCGGGACAGGGGTCAACTGAAGCTTTCTTT. This encodes CASSFFPGQGSTEAFF.

The J gene is TRBJ1-6, the V gene TRBV6-2 or TRBV6-3; D might be TRBD1 (5 bases). Germline V gene sequence: CDR1 MNHEY, CDR2 SVGEGT. Trimming removed 0 bases at V and 6 bases at J, with 12 bases between. The length of the CDR3 is 16 residues. CDR3 coding DNA: TGTGCCAGCAGTTACTCGAAGGGGCCGCGTAATTCACCCCTCCACTTT. Its protein is CASSYSKGPRNSPLHF.

The V gene is TRBV5-4, the J gene TRBJ1-1, with D tentatively TRBD1 (6 bases). There are 13 residues in the CDR3. Germline values: CDR1 SGHNT, CDR2 YYREEE (reference sequence). With 4 bases removed from V and 4 bases from J, the gap between germline ends came to 11 bases. The chain's CDR3 is CASSNTGFTEAFF. As DNA, the CDR3 is TGTGCCAGCAGCAATACAGGGTTCACTGAAGCTTTCTTT.

This clone was observed a few times. This chain uses TRBV15 with TRBJ1-6, with 10 bases fitting TRBD1. V was pared by 3 bases and J by 8 bases, with 7 bases of the junction left unmatched. The CDR3 length is 16 residues. Germline values: CDR1 LNHNV, CDR2 YYDKDF (reference sequence). The CDR3 nucleotides are TGTGCCACCAGCAGGGGGGGACAGGGGTTCGATTCACCCCTCCACTTT. Amino acids: CATSRGGQGFDSPLHF.

This clone was found a few times. The rearrangement links TRBV3-1 (or the pseudogene TRBV3-2) to TRBJ2-3; D unclear. Germline CDR1 reads LGHDT; CDR2 reads YNNKEL (reference sequence). V dropped 1 base and J dropped 5 bases, with 13 bases sitting between them. CDR3 size: 15 residues. CDR3 loop: CASSQGWSREDTQYF. The CDR3 region has the DNA TGTGCCAGCAGCCAAGGTTGGTCCCGAGAAGATACGCAGTATTTT.

The chain couples TRBV7-2 to TRBJ1-5; D call uncertain. V shed 8 bases and J shed 1 base, with 12 bases lying between them. CDR1 is SGHTA and CDR2 is FQGNSA in the germline V gene. CDR3 size: 14 residues. CDR3 sequence (DNA): TGTGCCAGCGGAACCACAGACAGCAATCAGCCCCAGCATTTT. Its protein product is CASGTTDSNQPQHF.